This T cell receptor (beta chain) was profiled in a study of blood T cell repertoires in COVID-19. In the study overall: Whether acute or convalescent, the COVID-19 samples came from the United States, Italy and Spain. PBMCs, B-cell-depleted T cells, or T cells provided the cDNA or gDNA that made up the material.

Original data processing: Nucleated cell counts were estimated from reference gene primer amplification. TCRdb's table, derived via immunoSEQ multiplex PCR, lists solely in-frame clones and lacks some. The D gene and trimming were derived from the DNA, and the V and J assignments and clone size from that table. The sample consists of about 110,000 clones, 80% to 95% of them appearing once. The sample taken for sequencing was peripheral blood. This TCR was recovered from a woman aged 30 to 39 with acute or convalescent COVID-19.

The chain's CDR3 is CASSMRQDPSDEQYF. CDR3 nucleotide sequence: TGTGCCAGTAGTATGCGGCAAGACCCTTCGGACGAGCAGTACTTC. This chain uses TRBV19 with TRBJ2-7, with D uncertain. Germline V CDR1 and CDR2: LNHDA, SQIVND (reference sequence). Trimming left V 3 bases short and J 5 bases short, with 17 bases between. The CDR3 contains 15 residues.